This T cell receptor beta chain appears in the sequencing data of a study of CD8 T cells in ankylosing spondylitis. Study findings and constraints: Disease-linked clones were reportedly significantly enriched in matched ankylosing spondylitis synovial fluid. Those disease-linked clones were CD8+; they were also relatively rare in peripheral blood. It appeared that ankylosing spondylitis blood was characterized by a TCR beta motif of under ten highly homologous variants. Some motif variants were previously reported in reactive arthritis synovial fluid and blood.

The CDR3 spans 15 residues. Trimming pared 5 bases from V and 1 base from J, leaving 15 bases between. Germline V gives CDR1 SGHTA, CDR2 FQGNSA. By quantitative 5'-RACE with molecular barcodes, the TCR beta libraries were made. TCRdb called the 5' RACE reads again in MiXCR, with one record for every CDR3 protein. This sample carries 350,000 to 450,000 distinct CDR3 sequences, about 25% of them seen once, and the ten largest clones take about 1%. As for this clonotype: Its target is unknown.

V and J are TRBV7-2 and TRBJ2-7, with a weak D call TRBD2 (6 bases). What was sequenced was blood, either unsorted or a sorted T cell fraction (not recorded which). The source of this sequence is a male donor with ankylosing spondylitis. In DNA, the CDR3 is TGTGCCAGCAGCCGTACGGGGGATAGGTCCTACGAGCAGTACTTC. Translation: CASSRTGDRSYEQYF.